This T cell receptor beta chain was sequenced in a study of blood T cell repertoires in COVID-19. In the study overall: There were acute and convalescent COVID-19 samples, and they came from the United States, Italy and Spain. T cells, B-cell-depleted T cells, or PBMCs provided the cDNA or gDNA that served as material.

Original methodology: Nucleated cell counts were estimated from reference gene primer amplification. Some clones are missing from TCRdb's copy, which holds only in-frame ones; the method was immunoSEQ multiplex PCR. D and trimming come from the DNA, and the V and J calls and clone size come from that table. The top ten hold more than 50% of the sample, which has 35,000 to 50,000 clones, about 82% seen once. The length of the CDR3 is 14 residues. The V gene end was trimmed by 5 bases and the J gene end by 7 bases; junction bases not matched to a gene: 10. The germline CDR1 and CDR2 sequences are KGHSH and LQKENI.

This receptor was obtained from a man between 70 and 80 years old with acute or convalescent COVID-19. V is TRBV18 and J is TRBJ2-7, with 8 bases fitting TRBD1. The sequenced sample was peripheral blood. CDR3 sequence (DNA): TGTGCCAGCTCAACAGGGACAGGCGCAAATGAGCAGTACTTC. Protein: CASSTGTGANEQYF.